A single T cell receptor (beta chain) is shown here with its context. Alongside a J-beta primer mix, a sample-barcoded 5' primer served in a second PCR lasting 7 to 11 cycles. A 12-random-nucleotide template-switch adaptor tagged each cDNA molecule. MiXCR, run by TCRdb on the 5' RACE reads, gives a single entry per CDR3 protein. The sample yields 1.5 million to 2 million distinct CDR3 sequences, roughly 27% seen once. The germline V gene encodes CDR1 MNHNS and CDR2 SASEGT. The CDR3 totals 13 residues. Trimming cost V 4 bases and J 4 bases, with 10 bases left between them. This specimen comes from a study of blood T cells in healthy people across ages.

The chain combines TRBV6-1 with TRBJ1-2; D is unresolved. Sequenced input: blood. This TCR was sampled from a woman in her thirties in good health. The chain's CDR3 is CASSGGESYGYTF. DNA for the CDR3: TGTGCCAGCAGTGGAGGAGAAAGCTATGGCTACACCTTC.